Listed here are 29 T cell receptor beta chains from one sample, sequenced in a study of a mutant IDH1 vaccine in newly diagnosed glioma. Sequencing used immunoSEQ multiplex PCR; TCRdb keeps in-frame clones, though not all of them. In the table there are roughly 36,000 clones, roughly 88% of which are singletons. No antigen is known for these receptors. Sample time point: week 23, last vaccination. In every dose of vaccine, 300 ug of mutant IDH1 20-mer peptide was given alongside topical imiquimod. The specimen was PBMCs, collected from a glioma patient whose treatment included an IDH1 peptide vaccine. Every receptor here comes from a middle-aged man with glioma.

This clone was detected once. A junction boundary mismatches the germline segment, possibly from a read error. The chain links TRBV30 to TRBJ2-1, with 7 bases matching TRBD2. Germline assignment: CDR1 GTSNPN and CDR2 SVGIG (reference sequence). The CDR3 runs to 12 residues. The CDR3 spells CCAREQYNEQFF. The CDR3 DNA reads TGCTGCGCGCGGGAGCAATACAATGAGCAGTTCTTC.

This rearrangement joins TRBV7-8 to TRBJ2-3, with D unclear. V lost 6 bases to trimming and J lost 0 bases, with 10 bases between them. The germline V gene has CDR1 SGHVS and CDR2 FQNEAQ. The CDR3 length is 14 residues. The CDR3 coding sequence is TGTGCCAGCAGGGAACTTTCTAGCACAGATACGCAGTATTTT. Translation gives CASRELSSTDTQYF.

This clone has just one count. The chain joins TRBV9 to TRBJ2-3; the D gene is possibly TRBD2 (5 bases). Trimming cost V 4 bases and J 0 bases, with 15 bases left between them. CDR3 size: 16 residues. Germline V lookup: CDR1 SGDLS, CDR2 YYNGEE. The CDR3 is CASSLSEGSSTDTQYF. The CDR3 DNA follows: TGTGCCAGCAGCCTGTCTGAGGGCTCTAGCACAGATACGCAGTATTTT.

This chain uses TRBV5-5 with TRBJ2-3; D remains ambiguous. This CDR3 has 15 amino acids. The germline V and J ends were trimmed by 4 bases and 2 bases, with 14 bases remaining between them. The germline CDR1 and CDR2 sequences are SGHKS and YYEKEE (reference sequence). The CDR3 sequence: CASSRGPGDTDTQYF. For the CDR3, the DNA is TGTGCCAGCAGCCGAGGTCCGGGCGACACAGATACGCAGTATTTT.

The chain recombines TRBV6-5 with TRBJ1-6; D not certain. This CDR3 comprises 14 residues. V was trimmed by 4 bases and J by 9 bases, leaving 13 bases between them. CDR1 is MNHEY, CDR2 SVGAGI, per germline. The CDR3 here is CASSSQRPISPLHF. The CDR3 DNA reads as TGTGCCAGCAGTTCGCAAAGACCCATTTCACCCCTCCACTTT.

The CDR3: CASSLRLRQQETQYF. The CDR3 DNA reads as TGTGCCAGCAGCTTGAGGTTAAGACAGCAAGAGACCCAGTACTTC. This chain uses TRBV5-6 with TRBJ2-5, with D perhaps matching TRBD1 (5 bases). CDR1 SGHDT and CDR2 YYEEEE come from the germline V gene. V dropped 1 base and J dropped 2 bases, with 12 bases sitting between them. CDR3 length: 15 amino acids.

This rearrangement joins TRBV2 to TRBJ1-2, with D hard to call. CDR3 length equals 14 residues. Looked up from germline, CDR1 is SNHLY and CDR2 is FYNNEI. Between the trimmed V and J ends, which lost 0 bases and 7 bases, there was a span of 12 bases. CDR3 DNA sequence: TGTGCCAGCAGTGAAGCCCCTATCCCCGGTGGCTACACCTTC. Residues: CASSEAPIPGGYTF.

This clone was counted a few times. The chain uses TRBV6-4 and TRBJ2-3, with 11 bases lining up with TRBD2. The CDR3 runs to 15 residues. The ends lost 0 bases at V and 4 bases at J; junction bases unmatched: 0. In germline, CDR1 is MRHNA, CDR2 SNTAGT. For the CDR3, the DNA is TGTGCCAGCAGTGACTCTAGCGGGAGGGCAGATACGCAGTATTTT. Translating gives CASSDSSGRADTQYF.

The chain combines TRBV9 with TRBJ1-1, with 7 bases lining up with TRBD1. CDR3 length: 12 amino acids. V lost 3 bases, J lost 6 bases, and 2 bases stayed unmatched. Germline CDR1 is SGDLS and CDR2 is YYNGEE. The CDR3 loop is CASSGGQAEAFF. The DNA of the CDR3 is TGTGCCAGCAGCGGTGGACAGGCTGAAGCTTTCTTT.

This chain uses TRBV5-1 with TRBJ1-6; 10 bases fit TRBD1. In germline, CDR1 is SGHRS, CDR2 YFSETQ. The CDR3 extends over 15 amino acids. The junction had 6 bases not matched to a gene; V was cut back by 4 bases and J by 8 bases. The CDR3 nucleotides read TGCGCCAGCAGCCAAGTGACAGGGGGCTATTCACCCCTCCACTTT. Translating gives CASSQVTGGYSPLHF.

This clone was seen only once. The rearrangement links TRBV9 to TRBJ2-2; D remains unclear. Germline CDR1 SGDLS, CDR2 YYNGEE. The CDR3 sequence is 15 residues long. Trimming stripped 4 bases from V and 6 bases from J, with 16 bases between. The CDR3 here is CASSPLGLESGELFF. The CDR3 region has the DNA TGTGCCAGCAGCCCCCTCGGTCTGGAGTCCGGGGAGCTGTTTTTT.

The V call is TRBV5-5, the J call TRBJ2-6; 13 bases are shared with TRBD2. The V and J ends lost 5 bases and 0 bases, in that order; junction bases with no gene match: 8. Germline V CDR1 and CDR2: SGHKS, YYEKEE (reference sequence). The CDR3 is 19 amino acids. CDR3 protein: CASSYGLAGAYSGANVLTF. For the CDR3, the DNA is TGTGCCAGCAGTTATGGACTAGCGGGGGCCTACTCTGGGGCCAACGTCCTGACTTTC.

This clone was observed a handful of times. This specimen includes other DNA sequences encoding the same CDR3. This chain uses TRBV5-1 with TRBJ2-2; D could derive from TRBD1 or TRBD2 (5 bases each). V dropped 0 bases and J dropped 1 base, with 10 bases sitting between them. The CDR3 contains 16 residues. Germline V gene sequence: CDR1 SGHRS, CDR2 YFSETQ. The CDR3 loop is CASSLAGPGNTGELFF. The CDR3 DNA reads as TGCGCCAGCAGCTTGGCGGGACCGGGGAACACCGGGGAGCTGTTTTTT.

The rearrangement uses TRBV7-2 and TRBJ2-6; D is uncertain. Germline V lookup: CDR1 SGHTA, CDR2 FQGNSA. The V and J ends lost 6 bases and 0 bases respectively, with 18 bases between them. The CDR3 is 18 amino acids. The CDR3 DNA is TGTGCCAGCAGAAGCCCTGGGGTCAGACTCTCTGGGGCCAACGTCCTGACTTTC. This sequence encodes CASRSPGVRLSGANVLTF.

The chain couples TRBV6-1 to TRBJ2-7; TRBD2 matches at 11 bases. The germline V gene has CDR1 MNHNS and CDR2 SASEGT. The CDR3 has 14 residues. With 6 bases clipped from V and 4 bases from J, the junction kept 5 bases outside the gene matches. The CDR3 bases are TGTGCCAGCAGATATAGCGGGGGGGCTTACGAGCAGTACGTC. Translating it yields CASRYSGGAYEQYV.

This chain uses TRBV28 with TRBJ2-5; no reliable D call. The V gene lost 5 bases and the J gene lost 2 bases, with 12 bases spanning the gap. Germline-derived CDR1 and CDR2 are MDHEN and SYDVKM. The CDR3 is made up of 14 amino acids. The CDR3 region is CASSLHQFQETQYF. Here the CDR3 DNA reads TGTGCCAGCAGTCTCCACCAGTTTCAAGAGACCCAGTACTTC.

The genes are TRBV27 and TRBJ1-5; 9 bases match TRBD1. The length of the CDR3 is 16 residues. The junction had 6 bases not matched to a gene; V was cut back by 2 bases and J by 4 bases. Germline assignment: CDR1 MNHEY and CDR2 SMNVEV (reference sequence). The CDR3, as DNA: TGTGCCAGCAGTTTAAGGGGACAGGGAGGTAATCAGCCCCAGCATTTT. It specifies CASSLRGQGGNQPQHF.

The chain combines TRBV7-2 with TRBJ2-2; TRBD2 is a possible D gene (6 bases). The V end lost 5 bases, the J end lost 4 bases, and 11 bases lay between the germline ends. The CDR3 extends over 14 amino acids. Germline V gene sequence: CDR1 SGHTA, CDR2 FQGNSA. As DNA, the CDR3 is TGTGCCAGCAGCAGGGACTCCATCACCGGGGAGCTGTTTTTT. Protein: CASSRDSITGELFF. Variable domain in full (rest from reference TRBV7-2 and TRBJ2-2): GAGVSQSPSNKVTEKGKDVELRCDPISGHTALYWYRQSLGQGLEFLIYFQGNSAPDKSGLPSDRFSAERTGGSVSTLTIQRTQQEDSAVYLCASSRDSITGELFFGEGSRLTVL.

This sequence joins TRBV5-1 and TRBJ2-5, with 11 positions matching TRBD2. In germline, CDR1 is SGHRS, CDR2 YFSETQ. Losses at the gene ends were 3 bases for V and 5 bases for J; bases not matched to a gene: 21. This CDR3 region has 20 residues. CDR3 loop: CASSSLTSGGTTISRETQYF. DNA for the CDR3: TGCGCCAGCAGCTCACTAACTAGCGGGGGCACCACCATATCCCGGGAGACCCAGTACTTC.

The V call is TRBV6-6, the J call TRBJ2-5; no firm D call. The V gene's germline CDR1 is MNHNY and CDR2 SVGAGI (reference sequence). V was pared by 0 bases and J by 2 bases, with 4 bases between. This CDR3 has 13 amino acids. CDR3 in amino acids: CASSYSGQETQYF. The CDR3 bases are TGTGCCAGCAGTTACTCGGGGCAAGAGACCCAGTACTTC.

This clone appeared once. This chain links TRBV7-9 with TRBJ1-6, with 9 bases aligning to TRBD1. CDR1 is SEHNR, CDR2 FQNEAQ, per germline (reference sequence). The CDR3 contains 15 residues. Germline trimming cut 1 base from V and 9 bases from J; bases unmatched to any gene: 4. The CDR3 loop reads CASSLGGQGRSPLHF. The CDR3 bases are TGTGCCAGCAGCTTAGGGGGACAGGGTCGTTCACCCCTCCACTTT.

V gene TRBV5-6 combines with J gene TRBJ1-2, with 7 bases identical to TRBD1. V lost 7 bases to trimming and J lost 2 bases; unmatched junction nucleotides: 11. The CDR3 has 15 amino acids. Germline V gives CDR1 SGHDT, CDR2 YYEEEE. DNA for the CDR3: TGTGCCAGCGGAACTGGCCCGGGACAGAACTATGGCTACACCTTC. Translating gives CASGTGPGQNYGYTF.

The chain's CDR3 is CASRPGGVPEQFF. The CDR3 DNA sequence: TGTGCCAGTAGGCCCGGAGGGGTGCCTGAGCAGTTCTTC. The chain joins TRBV19 to TRBJ2-1; possibly TRBD2 for D (6 bases). Germline lookup yields CDR1 LNHDA and CDR2 SQIVND (reference sequence). Deletions cut 6 bases from V and 9 bases from J, with 15 bases between. The CDR3 runs 13 residues.

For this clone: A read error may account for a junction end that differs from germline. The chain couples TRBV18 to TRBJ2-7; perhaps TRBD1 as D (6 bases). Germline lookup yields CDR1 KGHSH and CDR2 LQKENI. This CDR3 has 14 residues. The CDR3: CASSPRGHSYEQYF. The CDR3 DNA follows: TGTGCCAGCTCCCCACGGGGACACTCCTACGAGCAGTACTTC. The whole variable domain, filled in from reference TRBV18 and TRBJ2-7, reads NAGVMQNPRHLVRRRGQEARLRCSPMKGHSHVYWYRQLPEEGLKFMVYLQKENIIDESGMPKERFSAEFPKEGPSILRIQQVVRGDSAAYFCASSPRGHSYEQYFGPGTRLTVT.

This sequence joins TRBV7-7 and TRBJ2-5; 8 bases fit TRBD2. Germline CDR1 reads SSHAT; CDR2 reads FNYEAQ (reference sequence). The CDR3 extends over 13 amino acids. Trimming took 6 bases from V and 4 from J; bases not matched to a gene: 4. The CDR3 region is CASSRGGGETQYF. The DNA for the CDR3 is TGTGCCAGCAGTCGGGGGGGCGGAGAGACCCAGTACTTC.

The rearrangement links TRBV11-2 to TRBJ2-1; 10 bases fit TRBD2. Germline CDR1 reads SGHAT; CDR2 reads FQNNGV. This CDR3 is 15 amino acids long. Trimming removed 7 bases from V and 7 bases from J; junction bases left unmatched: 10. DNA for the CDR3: TGTGCCAGCACCAAAGGGAGGACTAGCGGAAATGAGCAGTTCTTC. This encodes CASTKGRTSGNEQFF.

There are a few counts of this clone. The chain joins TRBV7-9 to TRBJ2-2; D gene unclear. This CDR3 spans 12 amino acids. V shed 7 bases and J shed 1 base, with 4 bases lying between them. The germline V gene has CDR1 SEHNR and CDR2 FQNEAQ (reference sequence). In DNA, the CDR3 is TGTGCCAGCACCCAGAACACCGGGGAGCTGTTTTTT. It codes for CASTQNTGELFF. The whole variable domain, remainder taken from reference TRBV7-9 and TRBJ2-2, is DTGVSQNPRHKITKRGQNVTFRCDPISEHNRLYWYRQTLGQGPEFLTYFQNEAQLEKSRLLSDRFSAERPKGSFSTLEIQRTEQGDSAMYLCASTQNTGELFFGEGSRLTVL.

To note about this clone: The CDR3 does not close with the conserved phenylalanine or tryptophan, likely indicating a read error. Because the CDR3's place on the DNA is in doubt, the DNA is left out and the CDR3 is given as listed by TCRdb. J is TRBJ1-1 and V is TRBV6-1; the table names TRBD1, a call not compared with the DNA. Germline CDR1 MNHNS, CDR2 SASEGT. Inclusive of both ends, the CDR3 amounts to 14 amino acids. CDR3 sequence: CASSEFQGTVPSVG.

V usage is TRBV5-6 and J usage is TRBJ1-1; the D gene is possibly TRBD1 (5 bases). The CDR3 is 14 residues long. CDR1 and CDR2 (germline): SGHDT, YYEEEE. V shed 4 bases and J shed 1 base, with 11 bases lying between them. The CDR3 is CASSPGAENTEAFF. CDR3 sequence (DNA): TGTGCCAGCAGCCCCGGGGCAGAGAACACTGAAGCTTTCTTT.